Detailed here is one T cell receptor (beta chain). The antigen this receptor binds is unknown. Base qualities are not recorded, but no much larger clone differs from it by a single base. The CDR3, from cysteine to phenylalanine, totals 14 residues. Left in the record is the CDR3 DNA by itself, 42 bases read in frame from the first base. V loses 2 bases, J loses 2 bases, and the germline ends lie 9 bases apart. CDR1 and CDR2, per the germline V gene (reference sequence), are SGHNT and YYREEE. The donors were healthy, HIV-negative adults who had no recently reported acute infections or vaccinations. Every donor was a Caucasian adult residing in Nashville, Tennessee, USA. CD4+ T cells were enriched by magnetic negative selection, after which naive cells were positively selected on CD45RA and the negative fraction was taken as the memory subset. Blood was collected by leukapheresis, and PBMCs were isolated by Ficoll-Histopaque density gradient centrifugation and then cryopreserved in liquid nitrogen vapor phase. Analytical flow cytometry was used to check the purity and quantity of every magnetically sorted T cell population. From each sorted fraction, genomic DNA was isolated and quantified by UV absorbance on a Nanodrop 2000c.

TCR CDR3 regions were amplified from genomic DNA by multiplex PCR using the deep immunoSEQ assay. Genomic DNA extracted from each cell subset was distributed evenly over all wells of several immunoSEQ 96-well plates, and each plate served as one replicate. For sorted subsets, 150 to 250 ng of genomic DNA, equivalent to roughly 30,000 T cell genomes, went into each replicate PCR. Purified libraries were quantified with a Qubit 3.0 fluorometer, sized on a Bioanalyzer 2100, and re-quantified with the KAPA Library Quantification kit. Each immunoSEQ 96-well plate was sequenced on its own single-read 150-cycle Illumina NextSeq 550 flow cell. As for the authors' bioinformatics: Because the immunoSEQ output included only junctional sequences and no quality scores, the filtering could not be the same as the filtering used for full-length reads. Sequences were annotated with PyIR, a Python wrapper for IgBLAST v1.9, using IMGT germline references to assign V/J genes and CDR3. Any read was removed if the V/J assignment was weak (E-value above 1e-6), the CDR3 was missing, or the read contained stop codons, out-of-frame junctions, or ambiguous translated residues. V3J clonotypes were defined by identical inferred V gene, J gene, and CDR3 amino acid sequence. To compute the percentage overlap between repertoires, the number of shared unique clonotypes was divided by the size of the smaller repertoire. Richness of each repertoire was evaluated using RTK rarefaction, the Chao1 estimator, and Recon v2.1 estimates of unobserved clonotypes. OLGA was used to compute generation probabilities for all TCRbeta clonotypes that the gDNA method yielded from four donors. Imported from immuneACCESS, the table was reduced by TCRdb to in-frame sequences with V and J called. These copies leave out some clones; in studies compared against another copy, an unresolved V gene accounts for under half, and the cause of the remainder is not known. V and J calls and clone size are those listed in that table; D and trimming were worked out from the DNA. This sample comprises about 2.4 million clones, approximately 93% of them detected only once. The ten most abundant clones make up 0.36% of the sample.

This record comes from a study of shared clonotypes between healthy human individuals (dated by TCRdb to the early 2020s). Regarding the study in general: The cohort included three men and two women between 18 and 49 years of age. To estimate repertoire size and how much clonotypes are shared between individuals, the study performed deep sequencing of blood TCR repertoires from a handful of healthy adults. For each donor, CD4 naive and CD4 memory were each given three plates, CD8 naive was given two plates, and CD8 memory was given one plate. Between about 0.9 and 10 billion PBMCs per donor were obtained by leukapheresis. To increase sequencing depth and limit assay-specific biases, different laboratories used diverse techniques to prepare libraries and sequence TCR repertoires. Overall study results and their limits: Across a handful of donors, approximately 5% of naive CD4, approximately 3.6% of naive CD8, under 2.5% of memory CD4, and approximately 0.42% of memory CD8 clonotypes were shared. Estimated clonotype richness was generally larger for naive than for memory subsets. Clonotypes shared by all four sorted-subset donors showed higher generation probabilities than non-shared clonotypes. Incomplete sequencing was indicated by rarefaction of sorted-subset datasets, despite the large sequencing depth. Based on pairwise subsampling, the degree of clonotype sharing among donors was expected to be affected by sequencing depth. Sampling was restricted to blood, and TCR repertoires in tissues likely differ from the TCR repertoires found in blood. The genetic and exposure-history diversity represented was limited by the small number of donors.

The sample taken for sequencing was naive CD4+ T cells from PBMCs. The intended sense of this specimen's cell subset or site label: CD45RA+ positively selected. The receptor's source is a man between 18 and 29 years old in good health. Some clones in this sample may be carry-over from other donors' samples. The rearranged chain carries TRBV5-4 and TRBJ2-3; the D region may be TRBD1 or TRBD2, each matching 5 bases equally. The bases read TGTGCCAGCAGCTTCATAGGGACCACAGATACGCAGTATTTT. Its translation reads: CASSFIGTTDTQYF.